These 19 T cell receptor beta chains originate from one sample sequenced in a study of T-cell memory formation after mild COVID-19. TCRdb reanalysed the 5' RACE reads using MiXCR and keeps one entry per CDR3 protein. This table holds 410,000 or so distinct CDR3 sequences, 20% to 30% found once. Sequencing was performed on PBMCs or a T cell subset sorted from them (not recorded which). The origin of the receptors is an adult woman who had mild COVID-19 (a few samples of this study predate the infection). Cell type and time point are not known.

This clonotype has just a few counts. This chain joins TRBV7-7 and TRBJ2-2; tentatively, D is TRBD1 (7 bases). The germline gives CDR1 SSHAT, CDR2 FNYEAQ (reference sequence). The CDR3 covers 15 residues. DNA for the CDR3: TGTGCTAGCGGACGATGGACAGGGAACACCGGGGAGCTGTTTTTT. Translation gives CASGRWTGNTGELFF. Using reference TRBV7-7 and TRBJ2-2 for the parts outside the CDR3, the full variable domain is GAGVSQSPRYKVTKRGQDVTLRCDPISSHATLYWYQQALGQGPEFLTYFNYEAQPDKSGLPSDRFSAERPEGSISTLTIQRTEQRDSAMYRCASGRWTGNTGELFFGEGSRLTVL.

The CDR3 region has the DNA TGTGCCAGCAGCCCCCGGACAGGGTTGGACGAGCAGTACTTC. Its protein product is CASSPRTGLDEQYF. The chain couples TRBV9 to TRBJ2-7; TRBD1 matches 8 bases. The CDR3 is made up of 14 amino acids. V was clipped by 4 bases and J by 5 bases; unmatched bases: 8. Per germline, CDR1 SGDLS and CDR2 YYNGEE.

The CDR3 DNA sequence: TGTGCCAGCAGTAAAGCGGGAGGGCCATACAATGAGCAGTTCTTC. Amino acids: CASSKAGGPYNEQFF. The chain uses TRBV3-1 and TRBJ2-1; 10 positions agree with TRBD2. Germline assignment: CDR1 LGHDT and CDR2 YNNKEL (reference sequence). This CDR3 is 15 amino acids long. V lost 6 bases, J lost 4 bases, and 6 bases stayed unmatched.

This clonotype showed up just a few times. The chain links TRBV7-2 to TRBJ2-1; D unclear. From germline, CDR1 is SGHTA and CDR2 FQGNSA. V gave up 3 bases and J gave up 2 bases, with 11 bases separating them. The CDR3 extends over 15 amino acids. CDR3 in amino acids: CASSFSHSPYNEQFF. Here the CDR3 DNA reads TGTGCCAGCAGCTTCTCGCATTCGCCCTACAATGAGCAGTTCTTC.

This clonotype was observed a few times. The chain couples TRBV20-1 to TRBJ2-3; 8 bases are shared with TRBD2. This CDR3 is 14 amino acids long. Trimming at V came to 2 bases and at J to 2 bases, leaving 3 bases not matched to a gene. Germline V gene data show CDR1 as DFQATT and CDR2 as SNEGSKA (reference sequence). The CDR3 region has the DNA TGCAGTGCTAGACGTAGCGGGGTCACAGATACGCAGTATTTT. Its translation: CSARRSGVTDTQYF.

V usage is TRBV5-1 and J usage is TRBJ2-7; TRBD1 matches at 9 bases. Looked up from germline, CDR1 is SGHRS and CDR2 is YFSETQ. The trim removed 0 bases at V and 0 bases at J, leaving 1 base unmatched. CDR3 size: 15 residues. Here the CDR3 reads CASSLGTGDSYEQYF. The CDR3 region has the DNA TGCGCCAGCAGCTTGGGGACAGGGGACTCCTACGAGCAGTACTTC.

This clonotype was counted between two and nine times. J is TRBJ1-6 and V is TRBV5-4; D might be TRBD1 (5 bases). This CDR3 is built from 15 residues. Trimming took off 4 bases at V and 4 bases at J, with 12 bases between the two ends. In germline, CDR1 is SGHNT, CDR2 YYREEE (reference sequence). CDR3 sequence (DNA): TGTGCCAGCAGCCCGGGAAGGGGATATAATTCACCCCTCCACTTT. It is translated as CASSPGRGYNSPLHF.

V and J are TRBV7-2 and TRBJ2-1; no clear D. V was trimmed by 5 bases and J by 9 bases, leaving 14 bases between them. This CDR3 region has 13 residues. Germline CDR1 reads SGHTA; CDR2 reads FQGNSA. CDR3 DNA: TGTGCCAGCAGCAGAAGCTCTAACGGTGAGCAGTTCTTC. It is translated as CASSRSSNGEQFF.

There are a few counts of this clonotype. The rearrangement uses TRBV4-1 and TRBJ2-2; 8 bases agree with TRBD1. CDR1 and CDR2 (germline): MGHRA, YSYEKL. V lost 0 bases to trimming and J lost 4 bases; unmatched junction nucleotides: 4. There are 16 residues in the CDR3. Here the CDR3 reads CASSQDQDRGTGELFF. CDR3 nucleotide sequence: TGCGCCAGCAGCCAAGATCAAGACAGGGGCACCGGGGAGCTGTTTTTT.

This clonotype was detected only a few times. This chain connects TRBV5-1 to TRBJ1-1; D gene unclear. Trimming took off 10 bases at V and 1 base at J, with 17 bases between the two ends. There are 14 residues in the CDR3. The germline CDR1 and CDR2 sequences are SGHRS and YFSETQ. DNA for the CDR3: TGCGCCTGCCACCCCGCCGCTGGGAACACTGAAGCTTTCTTT. Protein: CACHPAAGNTEAFF.

The V gene is TRBV4-2, the J gene TRBJ2-3; 8 positions agree with TRBD2. With 0 bases clipped from V and 0 bases from J, the junction kept 5 bases outside the gene matches. The CDR3 covers 17 residues. Germline values: CDR1 LGHNA, CDR2 YNFKEQ. CDR3 sequence reads: CASSQDWSSGSTDTQYF. The CDR3 nucleotides are TGTGCCAGCAGCCAAGATTGGTCTAGCGGGAGCACAGATACGCAGTATTTT.

This chain uses TRBV24-1 with TRBJ1-5; TRBD1 aligns across 11 bases. This CDR3 is 15 amino acids long. The J segment lost 6 bases and the V segment lost 9 bases, leaving 9 bases of the junction unmatched. Germline V gene sequence: CDR1 KGHDR, CDR2 SFDVKD. DNA of the CDR3: TGTGCCACCTCTCCGGGACAGGGGGGAGGTCAGCCCCAGCATTTT. Its translation is CATSPGQGGGQPQHF.

This clonotype was counted only a few times. The rearrangement uses TRBV5-1 and TRBJ2-1, with TRBD2 identical over 9 bases. Germline-derived CDR1 and CDR2 are SGHRS and YFSETQ. The CDR3 sequence is 14 residues long. Trimming took 4 bases from V and 8 from J; bases not matched to a gene: 7. Here the CDR3 DNA reads TGCGCCAGCAGCCGAGCGGGGGGCGGCGATGAGCAGTTCTTC. Its protein product is CASSRAGGGDEQFF.

This clonotype was counted only a few times. The rearrangement joins TRBV5-1 to TRBJ2-1, with 8 bases lining up with TRBD1. Germline lookup yields CDR1 SGHRS and CDR2 YFSETQ. With 4 bases clipped from V and 5 bases from J, the junction kept 5 bases outside the gene matches. CDR3 length equals 14 residues. CDR3 protein: CASSKDREDNEQFF. CDR3 coding DNA: TGCGCCAGCAGCAAGGACAGGGAGGACAATGAGCAGTTCTTC.

This clonotype was seen a handful of times. The chain uses TRBV2 and TRBJ2-5; TRBD1 might be the D (6 bases). The CDR3 extends over 15 amino acids. V was cut by 1 base and J by 4 bases, with 13 bases left in between. Per the germline V gene, CDR1 is SNHLY and CDR2 is FYNNEI. The CDR3 coding sequence is TGTGCCAGCAGTGAAGTCGGACAGACCGGAGAGACCCAGTACTTC. Protein: CASSEVGQTGETQYF.

The chain combines TRBV12-3 or TRBV12-4 with TRBJ2-1; 12 bases agree with TRBD2. Trimming took 6 bases from V and 9 from J; bases not matched to a gene: 18. The CDR3 loop spans 18 amino acids. The CDR3 DNA follows: TGTGCCAGCAGCCCTGAGACTAGCGGGAGTCAGGTCTTAAGTGAGCAGTTCTTC. The encoded protein is CASSPETSGSQVLSEQFF.

The chain couples TRBV5-6 to TRBJ2-2; D possibly uses TRBD1 or TRBD2 (5 bases each). The CDR3 length is 16 residues. Germline V gene data show CDR1 as SGHDT and CDR2 as YYEEEE. V lost 0 bases to trimming and J lost 3 bases, with 12 bases between them. CDR3 coding DNA: TGTGCCAGCAGCTTGGATGGGGGAGTCGACACCGGGGAGCTGTTTTTT. This encodes CASSLDGGVDTGELFF.

This clonotype was observed many times. The chain is built from TRBV6-5 and TRBJ2-7; D not certain. CDR3 length: 11 amino acids. V lost 0 bases and J 7 bases, leaving 4 bases between the germline ends. Looked up from germline, CDR1 is MNHEY and CDR2 is SVGAGI. CDR3 protein: CASSYSGEQYF. CDR3 in DNA: TGTGCCAGCAGTTACTCGGGGGAGCAGTACTTC.

The J gene is TRBJ1-5, the V gene TRBV7-9; no firm D call. Germline CDR1 is SEHNR and CDR2 is FQNEAQ (reference sequence). Trimming cost V 5 bases and J 4 bases, with 9 bases left between them. The CDR3 spans 13 residues. The CDR3 loop reads CASSHEGNQPQHF. The DNA for the CDR3 is TGTGCCAGCAGCCACGAGGGAAATCAGCCCCAGCATTTT.